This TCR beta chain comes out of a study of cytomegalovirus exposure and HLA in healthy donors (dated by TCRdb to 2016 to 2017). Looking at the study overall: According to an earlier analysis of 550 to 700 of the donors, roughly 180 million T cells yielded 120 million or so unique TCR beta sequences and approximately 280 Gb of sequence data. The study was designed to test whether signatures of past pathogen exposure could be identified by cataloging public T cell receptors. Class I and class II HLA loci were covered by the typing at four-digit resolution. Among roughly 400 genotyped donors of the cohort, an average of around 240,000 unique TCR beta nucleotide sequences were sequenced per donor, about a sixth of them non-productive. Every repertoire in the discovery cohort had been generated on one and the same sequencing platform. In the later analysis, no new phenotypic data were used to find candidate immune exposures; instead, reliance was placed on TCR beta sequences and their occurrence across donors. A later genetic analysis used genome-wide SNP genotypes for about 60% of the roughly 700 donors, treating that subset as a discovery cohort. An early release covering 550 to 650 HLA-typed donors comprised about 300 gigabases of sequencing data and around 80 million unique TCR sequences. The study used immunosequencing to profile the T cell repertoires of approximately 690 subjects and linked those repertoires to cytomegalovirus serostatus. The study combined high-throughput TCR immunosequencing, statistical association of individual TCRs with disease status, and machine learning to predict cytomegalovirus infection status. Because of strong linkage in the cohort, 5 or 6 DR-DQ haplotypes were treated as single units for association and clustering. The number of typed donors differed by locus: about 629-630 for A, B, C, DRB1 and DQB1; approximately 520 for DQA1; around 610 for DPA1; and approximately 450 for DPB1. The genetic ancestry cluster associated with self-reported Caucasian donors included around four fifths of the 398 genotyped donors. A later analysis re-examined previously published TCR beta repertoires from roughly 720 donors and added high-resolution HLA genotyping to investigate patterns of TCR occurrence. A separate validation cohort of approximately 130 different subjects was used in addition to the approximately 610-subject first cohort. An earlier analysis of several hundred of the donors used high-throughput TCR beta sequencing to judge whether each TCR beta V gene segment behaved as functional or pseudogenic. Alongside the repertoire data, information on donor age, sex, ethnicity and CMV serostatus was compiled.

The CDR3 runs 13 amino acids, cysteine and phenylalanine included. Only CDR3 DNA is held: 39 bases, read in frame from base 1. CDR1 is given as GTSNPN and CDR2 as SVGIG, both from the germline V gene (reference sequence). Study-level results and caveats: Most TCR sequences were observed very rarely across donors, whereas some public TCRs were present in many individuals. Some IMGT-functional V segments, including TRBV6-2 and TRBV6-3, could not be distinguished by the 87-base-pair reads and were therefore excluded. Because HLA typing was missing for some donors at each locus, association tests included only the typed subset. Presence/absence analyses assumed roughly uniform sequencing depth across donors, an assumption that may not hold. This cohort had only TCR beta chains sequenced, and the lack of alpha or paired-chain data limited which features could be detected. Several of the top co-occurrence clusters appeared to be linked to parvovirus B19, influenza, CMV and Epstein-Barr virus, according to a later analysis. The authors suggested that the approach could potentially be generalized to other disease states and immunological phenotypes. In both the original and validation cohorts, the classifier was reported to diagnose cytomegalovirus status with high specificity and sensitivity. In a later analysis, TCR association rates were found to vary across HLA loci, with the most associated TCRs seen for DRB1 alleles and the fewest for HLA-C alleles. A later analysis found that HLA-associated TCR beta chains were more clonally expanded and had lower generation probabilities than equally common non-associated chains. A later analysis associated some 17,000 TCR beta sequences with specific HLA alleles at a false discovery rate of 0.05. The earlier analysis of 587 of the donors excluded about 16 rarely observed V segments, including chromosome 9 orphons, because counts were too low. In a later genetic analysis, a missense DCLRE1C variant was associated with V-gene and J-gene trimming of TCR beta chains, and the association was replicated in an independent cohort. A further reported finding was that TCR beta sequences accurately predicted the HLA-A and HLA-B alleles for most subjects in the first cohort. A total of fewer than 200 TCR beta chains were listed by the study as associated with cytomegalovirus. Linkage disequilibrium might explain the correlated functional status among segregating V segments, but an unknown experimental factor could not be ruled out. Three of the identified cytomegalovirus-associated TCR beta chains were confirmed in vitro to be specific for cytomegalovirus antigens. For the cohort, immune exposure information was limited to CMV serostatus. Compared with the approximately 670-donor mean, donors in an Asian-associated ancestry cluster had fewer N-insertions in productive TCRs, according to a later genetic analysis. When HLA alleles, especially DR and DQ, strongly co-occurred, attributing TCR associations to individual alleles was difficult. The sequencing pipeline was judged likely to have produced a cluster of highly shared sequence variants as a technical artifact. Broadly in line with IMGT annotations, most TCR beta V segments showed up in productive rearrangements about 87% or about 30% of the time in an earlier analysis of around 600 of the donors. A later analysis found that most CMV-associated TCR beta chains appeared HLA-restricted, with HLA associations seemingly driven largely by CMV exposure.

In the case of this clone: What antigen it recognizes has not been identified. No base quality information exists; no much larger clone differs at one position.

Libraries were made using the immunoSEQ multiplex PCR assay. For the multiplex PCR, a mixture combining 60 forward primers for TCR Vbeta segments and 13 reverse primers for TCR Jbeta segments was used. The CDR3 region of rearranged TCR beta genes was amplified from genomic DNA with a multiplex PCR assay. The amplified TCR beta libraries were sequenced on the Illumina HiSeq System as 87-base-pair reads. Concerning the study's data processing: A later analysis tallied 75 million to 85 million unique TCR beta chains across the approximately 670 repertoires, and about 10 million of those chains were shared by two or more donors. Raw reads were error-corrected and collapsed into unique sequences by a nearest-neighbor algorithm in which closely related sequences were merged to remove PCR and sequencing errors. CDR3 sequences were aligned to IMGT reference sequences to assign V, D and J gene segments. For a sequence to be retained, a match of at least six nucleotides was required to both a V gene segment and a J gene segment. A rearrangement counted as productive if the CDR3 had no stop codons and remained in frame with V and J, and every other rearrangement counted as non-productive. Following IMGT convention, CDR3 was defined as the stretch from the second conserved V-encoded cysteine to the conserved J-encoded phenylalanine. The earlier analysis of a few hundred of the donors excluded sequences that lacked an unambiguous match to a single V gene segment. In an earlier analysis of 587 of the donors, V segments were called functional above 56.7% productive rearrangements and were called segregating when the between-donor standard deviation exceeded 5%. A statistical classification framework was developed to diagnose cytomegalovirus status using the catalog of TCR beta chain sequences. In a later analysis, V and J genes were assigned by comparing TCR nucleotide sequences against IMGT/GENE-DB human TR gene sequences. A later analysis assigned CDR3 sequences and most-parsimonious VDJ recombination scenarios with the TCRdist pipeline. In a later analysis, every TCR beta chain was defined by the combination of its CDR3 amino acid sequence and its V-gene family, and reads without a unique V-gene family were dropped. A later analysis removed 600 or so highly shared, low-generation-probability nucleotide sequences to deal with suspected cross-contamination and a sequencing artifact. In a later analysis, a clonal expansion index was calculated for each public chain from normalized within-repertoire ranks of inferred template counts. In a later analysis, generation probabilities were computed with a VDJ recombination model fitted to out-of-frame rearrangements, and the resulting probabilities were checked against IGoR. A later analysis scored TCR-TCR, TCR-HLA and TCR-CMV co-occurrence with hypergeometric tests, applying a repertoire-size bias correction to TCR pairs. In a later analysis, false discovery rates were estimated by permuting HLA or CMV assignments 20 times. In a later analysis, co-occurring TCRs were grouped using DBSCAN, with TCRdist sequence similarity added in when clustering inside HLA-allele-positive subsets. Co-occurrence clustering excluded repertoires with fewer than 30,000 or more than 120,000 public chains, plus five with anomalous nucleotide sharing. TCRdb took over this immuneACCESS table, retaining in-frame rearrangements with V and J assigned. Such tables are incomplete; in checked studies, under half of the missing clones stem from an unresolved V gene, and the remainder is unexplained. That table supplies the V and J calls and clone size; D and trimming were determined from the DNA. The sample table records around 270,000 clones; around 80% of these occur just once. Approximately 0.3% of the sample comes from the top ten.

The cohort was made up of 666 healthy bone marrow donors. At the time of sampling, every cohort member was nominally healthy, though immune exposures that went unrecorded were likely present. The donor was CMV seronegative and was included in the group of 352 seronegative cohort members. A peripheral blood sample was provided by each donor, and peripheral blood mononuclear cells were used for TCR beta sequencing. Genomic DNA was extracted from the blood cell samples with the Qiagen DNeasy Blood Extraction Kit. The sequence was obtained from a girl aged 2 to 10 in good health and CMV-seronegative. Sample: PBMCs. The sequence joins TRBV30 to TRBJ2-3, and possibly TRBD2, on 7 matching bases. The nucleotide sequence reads TGTGCACACGGGGGGCGGTACACTAATACGCAGTATTTT. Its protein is CAHGGRYTNTQYF.